These T cell receptor beta chains were read from a single sample in a study of blood T cell repertoires in COVID-19. Repertoires were generated with immunoSEQ multiplex PCR, while TCRdb's copy carries only in-frame clones and drops some. The sample records 60,000 to 75,000 clones, roughly 87% being singletons. The specimen was peripheral blood. These receptors were collected from a woman in her forties or fifties with COVID-19, enrolled during active disease. Each CDR3 is given with its conserved first and last residue. D genes are given only for firm matches. Where a row states a size, it is once, few, many or the class of an expanded clone; other rows omit it.

j_call	clone_size	d_call	v_call	cdr3_aa	cdr3_nt
TRBJ2-5	.	TRBD2	TRBV6-6	CASTRDGGQETQYF	TGTGCCAGCACCAGGGACGGGGGGCAAGAGACCCAGTACTTC
TRBJ2-1	many	.	TRBV6-1	CASSDGSSLYNEQFF	TGTGCCAGCAGTGACGGCTCTAGCTTATACAATGAGCAGTTCTTC
TRBJ2-5	.	.	TRBV6-1	CASSGTGGYQETQYF	TGTGCCAGCAGTGGTACCGGAGGCTACCAAGAGACCCAGTACTTC
TRBJ1-2	.	.	TRBV5-1	CASSLEGVGGYTF	TGCGCCAGCAGCTTGGAGGGGGTGGGTGGCTACACCTTC
TRBJ1-2	.	.	TRBV7-2	CASSPDSYNYGYTF	TGTGCCAGCAGCCCGGACAGTTATAACTATGGCTACACCTTC
TRBJ2-5	.	TRBD2	TRBV23-1	CASTHRGVFGWFQETQYF	TGCGCCAGCACTCATCGGGGGGTTTTCGGGTGGTTCCAAGAGACCCAGTACTTC
TRBJ2-7	once	TRBD1	TRBV25-1	CASSPPGQGGEQYF	TGTGCCAGCAGTCCTCCGGGACAGGGTGGCGAGCAGTACTTC
TRBJ1-6	.	TRBD1	TRBV19	CASRTTGVNSPLHF	TGTGCCAGTAGAACGACAGGGGTTAATTCACCCCTCCACTTT
TRBJ2-1	.	.	TRBV7-2	CASSLASRVYNEQFF	TGTGCCAGCAGCTTAGCGTCCCGGGTCTACAATGAGCAGTTCTTC
TRBJ2-5	few	TRBD2	TRBV7-8	CASSKNPSGRVGETQYF	TGTGCCAGCAGCAAAAACCCTAGCGGGAGGGTAGGGGAGACCCAGTACTTC
TRBJ2-1	few	.	TRBV27	CASSRNSVGQSYNEQFF	TGTGCCAGCAGTAGAAACTCGGTTGGGCAGAGTTACAATGAGCAGTTCTTC
TRBJ2-1	.	TRBD2	TRBV2	CASSWTSGLSSYNEQFF	TGTGCCAGCAGTTGGACTAGCGGGTTGAGCTCCTACAATGAGCAGTTCTTC
TRBJ2-7	.	.	TRBV5-4	CASSLDPGYEQYF	TGTGCCAGCAGCCTCGACCCGGGATACGAGCAGTACTTC
TRBJ2-7	.	.	TRBV12-3/TRBV12-4	CASRYELDEQYF	TGTGCCAGCAGGTATGAGTTAGACGAGCAGTACTTC
TRBJ1-4	.	.	TRBV19	CASTTGGLLNEKLFF	TGTGCCAGTACTACCGGGGGGCTCCTTAATGAAAAACTGTTTTTT
TRBJ2-3	.	.	TRBV11-2	CASSLDPSLKRDTQYF	TGTGCCAGCAGCTTAGACCCTAGTCTGAAAAGAGATACGCAGTATTTT
TRBJ1-6	.	TRBD1	TRBV11-2	CASSSYNKRDRGSSPLHF	TGTGCCAGCAGCTCTTATAATAAGCGGGACAGGGGTAGTTCACCCCTCCACTTT
TRBJ1-2	.	.	TRBV20-1	CSARYERGYTF	TGCAGTGCTAGGTACGAGAGGGGCTACACCTTC
TRBJ1-4	.	.	TRBV6-5	CASRITGVNEKLFF	TGTGCCAGCAGAATTACAGGAGTGAATGAAAAACTGTTTTTT
TRBJ2-7	.	.	TRBV5-1	CASSSRGSFHDEQYF	TGCGCCAGCAGCTCCCGCGGGTCCTTCCACGACGAGCAGTACTTC
TRBJ2-4	.	.	TRBV2	CASTMEYPKNIQYF	TGTGCCAGCACCATGGAGTATCCCAAAAACATTCAGTACTTC
TRBJ2-2	.	TRBD2	TRBV6-1	CASSEWGSGANTGELFF	TGTGCCAGCAGTGAATGGGGAAGCGGGGCGAACACCGGGGAGCTGTTTTTT
TRBJ2-7	.	.	TRBV19	CASSIVDSNSYEQYF	TGTGCCAGTAGTATCGTTGACAGCAACTCCTACGAGCAGTACTTC
TRBJ2-2	once	.	TRBV30	CAWSVRGSDTGELFF	TGTGCCTGGAGTGTTAGGGGGAGCGACACCGGGGAGCTGTTTTTT
TRBJ2-7	once	.	TRBV10-3	CAISDVSGNSYEQYF	TGTGCCATCAGTGATGTCTCCGGGAACTCCTACGAGCAGTACTTC
TRBJ1-5	few	TRBD1	TRBV7-4	CASLTSGTGRAQPQHF	TGTGCCAGTCTCACCTCCGGGACAGGGAGGGCTCAGCCCCAGCATTTT
TRBJ2-1	.	.	TRBV10-3	CAISDGNEQFF	TGTGCCATCAGTGACGGGAATGAGCAGTTCTTC
TRBJ1-5	.	TRBD1	TRBV7-9	CASSSDRDGQPQHF	TGTGCCAGCAGTTCGGACAGGGATGGTCAGCCCCAGCATTTT
TRBJ1-4	.	.	TRBV28	CASSYTIFGATNEKLFF	TGTGCCAGCAGTTACACCATCTTCGGGGCAACTAATGAAAAACTGTTTTTT
TRBJ1-2	.	.	TRBV12-3/TRBV12-4	CASSFGRADGYTF	TGTGCCAGCAGTTTTGGGAGGGCTGATGGCTACACCTTC
TRBJ2-2	.	TRBD2	TRBV28	CASTPGGEAGELFF	TGTGCCAGCACCCCGGGGGGGGAGGCCGGGGAGCTGTTTTTT
TRBJ1-2	.	.	TRBV5-4	CASSLATGGGYTF	TGTGCCAGCAGCTTGGCCACGGGGGGTGGCTACACCTTC
TRBJ2-3	.	TRBD2	TRBV7-3	CASSLFPSGGRGTDTQYF	TGTGCCAGCAGCTTATTCCCCTCGGGGGGGCGGGGCACAGATACGCAGTATTTT
TRBJ2-1	.	TRBD2	TRBV7-2	CASSLVSGLAGKVQFF	TGTGCCAGCAGCTTAGTTTCGGGACTAGCGGGAAAAGTGCAGTTCTTC
TRBJ1-1	.	.	TRBV29-1	CSTAGGGSTEAFF	TGCAGCACTGCGGGGGGCGGGAGCACTGAAGCTTTCTTT
TRBJ2-2	.	.	TRBV2	CARNNRDKNTGELFF	TGTGCCAGGAATAACCGGGACAAGAACACCGGGGAGCTGTTTTTT
TRBJ2-3	few	.	TRBV5-5	CASTRGVQGSTDTQYF	TGTGCCAGCACCCGAGGGGTACAGGGAAGCACAGATACGCAGTATTTT
TRBJ2-3	once	TRBD2	TRBV5-1	CASSSGLAGADTQYF	TGCGCCAGCAGCTCCGGACTAGCGGGGGCAGATACGCAGTATTTT
TRBJ2-7	once	.	TRBV3-1/TRBV3-2	CASSLSPAVDEQYF	TGTGCCAGCAGCCTTTCTCCAGCGGTCGACGAGCAGTACTTC
TRBJ2-1	.	.	TRBV6-5	CASSYSGGASYNEQFF	TGTGCCAGCAGTTACTCTGGGGGGGCCTCCTACAATGAGCAGTTCTTC
TRBJ2-3	.	.	TRBV6-5	CASSYSLGGTQYF	TGTGCCAGCAGTTACTCTCTTGGCGGTACGCAGTATTTT
TRBJ2-1	.	.	TRBV7-9	CASSLVGPGDEQFF	TGTGCCAGCAGCTTAGTAGGCCCCGGGGATGAGCAGTTCTTC
TRBJ2-7	.	.	TRBV21-1	CASSNLRPTSGRSYEQYF	TGTGCCAGCAGCAATTTACGCCCAACTAGCGGGAGGTCCTACGAGCAGTACTTC
TRBJ2-2	.	TRBD2	TRBV7-9	CASSLAGGPGELFF	TGTGCCAGCAGCTTAGCGGGAGGGCCCGGGGAGCTGTTTTTT
TRBJ2-7	.	TRBD1	TRBV7-6	CASSLHQGGQGAYEQYF	TGTGCCAGCAGCTTACACCAGGGAGGACAGGGGGCCTACGAGCAGTACTTC